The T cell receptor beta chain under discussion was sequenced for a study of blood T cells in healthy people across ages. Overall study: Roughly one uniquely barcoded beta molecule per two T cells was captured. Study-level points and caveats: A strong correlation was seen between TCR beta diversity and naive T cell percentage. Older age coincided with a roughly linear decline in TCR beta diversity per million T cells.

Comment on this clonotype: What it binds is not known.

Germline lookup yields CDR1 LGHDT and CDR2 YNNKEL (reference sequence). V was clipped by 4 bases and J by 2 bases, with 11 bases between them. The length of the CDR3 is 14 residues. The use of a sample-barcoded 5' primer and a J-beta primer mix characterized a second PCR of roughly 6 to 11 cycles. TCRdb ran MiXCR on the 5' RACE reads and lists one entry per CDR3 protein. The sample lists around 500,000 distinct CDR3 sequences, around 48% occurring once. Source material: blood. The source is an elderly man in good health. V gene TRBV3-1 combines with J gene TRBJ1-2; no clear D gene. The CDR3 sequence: CASSLLEGNYGYTF. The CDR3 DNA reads TGTGCCAGCAGCCTCCTGGAGGGAAACTATGGCTACACCTTC.